What follows are 5 T cell receptor beta chains derived from one specimen sequenced in a study of blood T cells in healthy people across ages. With a J-beta primer mix and a sample-barcoded 5' primer, a second PCR ran roughly 6 to 11 cycles. TCRdb processed the 5' RACE reads anew with MiXCR; each CDR3 protein has one entry. The sample contains approximately 830,000 distinct CDR3 sequences, less than 80% of which appear only once. Sequencing was done on a sample of blood. These receptors were collected from a young man in good health.

The rearrangement links TRBV11-2 to TRBJ2-4, with a possible D match to TRBD1 (6 bases). Trimming left V 1 base short and J 13 bases short, with 17 bases between. Germline values: CDR1 SGHAT, CDR2 FQNNGV. CDR3 size: 14 residues. In nucleotides, the CDR3 is TGTGCCAGCAGCTTAGTGACCACAGGGATAGAGCAGTACTTC. Amino acids: CASSLVTTGIEQYF. The whole variable domain, remainder taken from reference TRBV11-2 and TRBJ2-4, is EAGVAQSPRYKIIEKRQSVAFWCNPISGHATLYWYQQILGQGPKLLIQFQNNGVVDDSQLPKDRFSAERLKGVDSTLKIQPAKLEDSAVYLCASSLVTTGIEQYFGAGTRLSVL.

The CDR3 DNA sequence: TGCAGTGCTCTAAAGGGGGGCGATGATGAGCAGTTCTTC. It translates to CSALKGGDDEQFF. The chain employs TRBV20-1 and TRBJ2-1; D assignment may be TRBD1 or TRBD2 (6 bases each). The V gene's germline CDR1 is DFQATT and CDR2 SNEGSKA (reference sequence). The V end lost 5 bases, the J end lost 8 bases, and 16 bases lay between the germline ends. The CDR3 sequence is 13 residues long.

A remark on this clonotype: At one boundary the junction diverges from the germline segment, which might be a read error. The chain uses TRBV5-8 and TRBJ2-7; D not certain. This CDR3 spans 14 amino acids. Germline CDR1 SGHTS, CDR2 YDEGEE. The CDR3, as DNA: TGTGTCAGCAGCGTCAACGAGGATTCCTACGAGCAGTACTTC. It encodes CVSSVNEDSYEQYF.

This sequence joins TRBV4-2 and TRBJ2-1, with 9 bases lining up with TRBD1. This CDR3 comprises 15 residues. The J segment lost 8 bases and the V segment lost 0 bases, leaving 5 bases of the junction unmatched. Germline V lookup: CDR1 LGHNA, CDR2 YNFKEQ. The CDR3, as DNA: TGTGCCAGCAGCCAAGATGCGGGACAGGGATATGAGCAGTTCTTC. It translates to CASSQDAGQGYEQFF.

In its sample, this clonotype was seen a few times. The chain combines TRBV10-3 with TRBJ1-5; TRBD1 is a possible D gene (5 bases). CDR3 length: 16 amino acids. V gave up 0 bases and J gave up 4 bases, with 13 bases separating them. The germline gives CDR1 ENHRY, CDR2 SYGVKD. CDR3 loop: CAISESYREGNQPQHF. The CDR3 nucleotides read TGTGCCATCAGTGAGTCGTACCGGGAGGGGAATCAGCCCCAGCATTTT.